The TCR beta chain under discussion was sequenced for a study of long-term antiretroviral therapy in people with HIV. General study points: Across all time points, the repertoire was dominated by clones that expanded before ART. Drawn between about 2003 and 2017, the blood was possibly obtained under older ART regimens.

Remarks on this clone: Its cognate antigen is unknown.

There was at least one pre-ART PBMC sample for each donor, plus at least two post-ART PBMC samples. The samples, holding about 0.95-10 million cryopreserved PBMC, were thawed before DNA extraction was carried out. With survey level as its setting, the immunoSEQ assay was v3.0. TCRdb's table, derived via immunoSEQ multiplex PCR, lists solely in-frame clones and lacks some. The data show 25,000 to 30,000 clones, almost 80% seen once. Deletions cut 0 bases from V and 0 bases from J, with 9 bases between. Germline V gives CDR1 SGDLS, CDR2 YYNGEE. This CDR3 is 15 amino acids long. This chain links TRBV9 with TRBJ2-5; no firm D call. Sequenced here: unsorted PBMCs, sampled 2.1 years after starting antiretroviral therapy. This receptor was taken from a man younger than 40 with HIV. DNA for the CDR3: TGTGCCAGCAGCGTAGCATCGGCCAACCAAGAGACCCAGTACTTC. It is translated as CASSVASANQETQYF.